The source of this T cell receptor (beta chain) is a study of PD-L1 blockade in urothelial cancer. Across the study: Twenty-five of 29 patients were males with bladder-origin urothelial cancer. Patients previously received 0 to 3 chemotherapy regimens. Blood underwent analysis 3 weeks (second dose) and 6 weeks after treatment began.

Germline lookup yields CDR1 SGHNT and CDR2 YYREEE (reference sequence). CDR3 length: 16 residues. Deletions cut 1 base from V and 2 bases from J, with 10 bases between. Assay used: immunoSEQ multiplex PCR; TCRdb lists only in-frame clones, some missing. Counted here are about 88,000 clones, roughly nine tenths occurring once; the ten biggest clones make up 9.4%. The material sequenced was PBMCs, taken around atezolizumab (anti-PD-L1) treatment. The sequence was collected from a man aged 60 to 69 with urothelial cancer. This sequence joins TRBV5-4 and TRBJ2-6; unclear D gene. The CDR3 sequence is CASSLQLPAGANVLTF. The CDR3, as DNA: TGTGCCAGCAGCTTGCAATTACCAGCTGGGGCCAACGTCCTGACTTTC.